These T cell receptor beta chains were read from a single sample in a study of T-cell reconstitution after alpha-beta-depleted transplantation in children. TCRdb analysed the PCR reads with MiXCR anew, one entry per CDR3 protein. The data contain about 980,000 distinct CDR3 sequences, about 29% of them singletons. The specimen comprised PBMCs, mostly from graft donor cells, sampled 360 days after TCRalphabeta/CD19-depleted stem cell transplant. The source is a boy under two years old who had a stem cell transplant for SCID, so the T cells may come from the graft donor. Each CDR3 is given with its conserved first and last residue. The D gene is left open where the match is weak. Where a row states a size, it is once, few, many or the class of an expanded clone; other rows omit it.

DNA: TGCAGTGCTAGAGATTTTACAGGGTTAAGCAATCAGCCCCAGCATTTT
CDR3: CSARDFTGLSNQPQHF
D: .
V: TRBV20-1
length: 16
size: few
J: TRBJ1-5

DNA: TGCAGTGCTCACCGGGACAAATATGGCTACACCTTC
CDR3: CSAHRDKYGYTF
D: .
V: TRBV20-1
length: 12
size: .
J: TRBJ1-2

DNA: TGCAGCGTTGGGGGACTAGCGGGGATCCCGACCCCCAATAATACGCAGTATTTT
CDR3: CSVGGLAGIPTPNNTQYF
D: TRBD2
V: TRBV29-1
length: 18
size: few
J: TRBJ2-3

DNA: TGTGCCAGCAGTTTATCTAGCGGGGGAAGTAAGGCCTACAATGAGCAGTTCTTC
CDR3: CASSLSSGGSKAYNEQFF
D: TRBD2
V: TRBV12-3/TRBV12-4
length: 18
size: .
J: TRBJ2-1

DNA: TGCGCCAGCAGCTCCTGGCAGGGGAACACCGGGGAGCTGTTTTTT
CDR3: CASSSWQGNTGELFF
D: .
V: TRBV5-1
length: 15
size: few
J: TRBJ2-2

DNA: TGTGCCAGCAGCCAAGATCGCCTAGCGGGGTCGTCAGAGACCCAGTACTTC
CDR3: CASSQDRLAGSSETQYF
D: TRBD2
V: TRBV3-1
length: 17
size: .
J: TRBJ2-5

DNA: TGTGCCATCAGGTTAGCGGGGGAGAGCTCCTACGAGCAGTACTTC
CDR3: CAIRLAGESSYEQYF
D: TRBD2
V: TRBV10-3
length: 15
size: few
J: TRBJ2-7

DNA: TGTGCCAGCAGGATTTACGGGGGGCCCCTGCGAGAGACCCAGTACTTC
CDR3: CASRIYGGPLRETQYF
D: .
V: TRBV6-1
length: 16
size: few
J: TRBJ2-5

DNA: TGTGCCAGCAGCCAACTAGCGGGCTTGAACACCGGGGAGCTGTTTTTT
CDR3: CASSQLAGLNTGELFF
D: TRBD2
V: TRBV7-9
length: 16
size: once
J: TRBJ2-2

DNA: TGCGCCAGCAGCTCCAAACTACAGGGGATCAGCTACGAGCAGTACTTC
CDR3: CASSSKLQGISYEQYF
D: TRBD1
V: TRBV5-1
length: 16
size: .
J: TRBJ2-7

DNA: TGTGCCAGCAGCTTAGAATGGGGGCCCCAAGAGACCCAGTACTTC
CDR3: CASSLEWGPQETQYF
D: .
V: TRBV7-8
length: 15
size: few
J: TRBJ2-5

DNA: TGTGCCAGCAGCCCGGGACGGCCCTACGAGCAGTACTTC
CDR3: CASSPGRPYEQYF
D: .
V: TRBV12-3/TRBV12-4
length: 13
size: many
J: TRBJ2-7

DNA: TGCGCCAGCAGCCAAGAAGCAAGCATAGACCTCCAAGAGACCCAGTACTTC
CDR3: CASSQEASIDLQETQYF
D: .
V: TRBV4-1
length: 17
size: .
J: TRBJ2-5

DNA: TGTGCCAGCAGCTCTCAATACAGGGAGTCCGGGGCCAACGTCCTGACTTTC
CDR3: CASSSQYRESGANVLTF
D: .
V: TRBV7-2
length: 17
size: .
J: TRBJ2-6

DNA: TGCGCCAGCAGCTGGAGAACAGGGGAGGGGAACACTGAAGCTTTCTTT
CDR3: CASSWRTGEGNTEAFF
D: TRBD1
V: TRBV5-1
length: 16
size: .
J: TRBJ1-1

DNA: TGTGCCAGCAGCCCAAGCCAAGGGAGGACTAGCGGGAGCACAGATACGCAGTATTTT
CDR3: CASSPSQGRTSGSTDTQYF
D: TRBD2
V: TRBV7-1
length: 19
size: .
J: TRBJ2-3

DNA: TGTGCCAGCAGCGTAGGGGACAGGTTGAGAGAGCAGTACTTC
CDR3: CASSVGDRLREQYF
D: TRBD1
V: TRBV9
length: 14
size: few
J: TRBJ2-7

DNA: TGTGCCAGCAGTTACTTCCCTAGCGGCACAGATACGCAGTATTTT
CDR3: CASSYFPSGTDTQYF
D: .
V: TRBV6-5
length: 15
size: few
J: TRBJ2-3

DNA: TGTGCCAGCAGCTTAAAGGCGGCGGGGAACACTGAAGCTTTCTTT
CDR3: CASSLKAAGNTEAFF
D: .
V: TRBV7-3
length: 15
size: .
J: TRBJ1-1

DNA: TGTGCCAGCAGCCGGGCCGTCCGGGGGGGCTCAGATACGCAGTATTTT
CDR3: CASSRAVRGGSDTQYF
D: TRBD2
V: TRBV7-2
length: 16
size: .
J: TRBJ2-3

DNA: TGCGCCAGCAGCCAAGTGCACTTCCCTAGCGGGGGGTACGAGCAGTACTTC
CDR3: CASSQVHFPSGGYEQYF
D: TRBD2
V: TRBV4-1
length: 17
size: .
J: TRBJ2-7

DNA: TGTGCCAGCAGCCCTAAAATAAAAAGGGAGACCCAGTACTTC
CDR3: CASSPKIKRETQYF
D: .
V: TRBV28
length: 14
size: few
J: TRBJ2-5

DNA: TGCGCCAGCAGCCCGGCGACTGGGGAAGATACGCAGTATTTT
CDR3: CASSPATGEDTQYF
D: .
V: TRBV4-3
length: 14
size: .
J: TRBJ2-3

DNA: TGTGCCAGCAGTTCGCCGGTTGGGCCAGGCAAAAACATTCAGTACTTC
CDR3: CASSSPVGPGKNIQYF
D: .
V: TRBV6-2/TRBV6-3
length: 16
size: few
J: TRBJ2-4

DNA: TGCGCCAGCAGCCCGGAAGGACTAGCGAACTACGAGCAGTACTTC
CDR3: CASSPEGLANYEQYF
D: TRBD2
V: TRBV5-1
length: 15
size: few
J: TRBJ2-7

DNA: TGTGCCAGCAGTTTAGCCCTTGGGACGGCGACGAACTACGAGCAGTACTTC
CDR3: CASSLALGTATNYEQYF
D: .
V: TRBV28
length: 17
size: few
J: TRBJ2-7

DNA: TGCGCCAGCAGCCAAGAGTCCAGTTATACGCAGTATTTT
CDR3: CASSQESSYTQYF
D: .
V: TRBV4-3
length: 13
size: few
J: TRBJ2-3

DNA: TGTGCCAGCAGCAAACGCGGAGCGAGGGGGCAGGTGGAACAAGAGACCCAGTACTTC
CDR3: CASSKRGARGQVEQETQYF
D: TRBD1
V: TRBV9
length: 19
size: .
J: TRBJ2-5